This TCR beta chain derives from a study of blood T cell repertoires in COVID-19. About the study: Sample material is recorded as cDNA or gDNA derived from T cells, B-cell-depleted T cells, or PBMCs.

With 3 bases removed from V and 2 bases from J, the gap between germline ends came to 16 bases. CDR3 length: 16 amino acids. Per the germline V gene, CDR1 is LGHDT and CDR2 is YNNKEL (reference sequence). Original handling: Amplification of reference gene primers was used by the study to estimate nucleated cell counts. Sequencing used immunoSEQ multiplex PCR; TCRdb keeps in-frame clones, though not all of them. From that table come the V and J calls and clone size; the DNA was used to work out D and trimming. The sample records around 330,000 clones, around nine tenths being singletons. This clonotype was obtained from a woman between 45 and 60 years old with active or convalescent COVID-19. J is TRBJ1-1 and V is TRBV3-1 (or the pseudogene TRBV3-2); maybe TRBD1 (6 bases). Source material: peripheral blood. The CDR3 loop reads CASSHLYPTGNTEAFF. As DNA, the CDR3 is TGTGCCAGCAGCCATCTATACCCGACAGGCAACACTGAAGCTTTCTTT.